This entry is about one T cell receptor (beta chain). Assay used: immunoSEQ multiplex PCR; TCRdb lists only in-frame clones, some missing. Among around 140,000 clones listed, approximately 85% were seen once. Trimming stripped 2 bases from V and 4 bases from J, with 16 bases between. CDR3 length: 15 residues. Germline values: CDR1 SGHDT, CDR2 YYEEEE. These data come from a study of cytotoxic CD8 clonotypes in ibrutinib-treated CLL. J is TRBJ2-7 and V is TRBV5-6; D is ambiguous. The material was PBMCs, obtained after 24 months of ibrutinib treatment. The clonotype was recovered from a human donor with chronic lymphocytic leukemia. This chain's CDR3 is CASSFPGQALYEQYF. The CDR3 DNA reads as TGTGCCAGCAGCTTTCCCGGGCAGGCGCTATACGAGCAGTACTTC.